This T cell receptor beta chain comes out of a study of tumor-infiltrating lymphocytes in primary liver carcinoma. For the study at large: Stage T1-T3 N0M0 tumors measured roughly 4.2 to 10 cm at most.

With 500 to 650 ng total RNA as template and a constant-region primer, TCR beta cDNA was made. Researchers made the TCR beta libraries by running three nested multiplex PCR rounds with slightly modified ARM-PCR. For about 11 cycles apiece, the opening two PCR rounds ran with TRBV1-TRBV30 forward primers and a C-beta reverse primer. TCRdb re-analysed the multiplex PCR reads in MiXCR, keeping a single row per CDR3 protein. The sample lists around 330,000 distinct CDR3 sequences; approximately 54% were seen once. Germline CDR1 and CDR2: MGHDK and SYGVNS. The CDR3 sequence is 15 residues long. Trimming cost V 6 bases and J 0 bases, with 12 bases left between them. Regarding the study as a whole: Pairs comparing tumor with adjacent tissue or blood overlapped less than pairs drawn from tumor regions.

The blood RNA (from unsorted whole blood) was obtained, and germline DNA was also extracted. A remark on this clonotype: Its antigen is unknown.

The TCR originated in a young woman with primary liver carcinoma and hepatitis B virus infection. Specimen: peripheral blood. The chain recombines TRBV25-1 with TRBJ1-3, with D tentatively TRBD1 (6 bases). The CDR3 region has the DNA TGTGCCAGCAGCGATACAGGGAGCTCTGGAAACACCATATATTTT. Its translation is CASSDTGSSGNTIYF.